This TCR beta chain stems from a study of T cells in Graves' hyperthyroidism and ophthalmopathy. Study-level findings and limits: Ophthalmopathy and stable hyperthyroidism were told apart by a 13 V-J model.

TCR beta CDR3 sequences were amplified from RNA transcripts. Initially, a first-round RT-PCR of the TCR CDR3 employed the HTBI primer set. TCRdb reprocessed the multiplex PCR reads with MiXCR, giving one entry per CDR3 protein. The table has a few hundred thousand distinct CDR3 sequences, approximately 17% seen once. The germline V and J ends were trimmed by 4 bases and 3 bases, with 12 bases remaining between them. This CDR3 has 14 residues. With duration under 3 months, ophthalmopathy was active: Clinical Activity Score at least 3, NOSPECS at least 4. The PBMCs studied were ones that came from approximately 9.9 ml fresh peripheral blood. This clonotype was recorded at least ten times. Its matching antigen is unknown.

Sequenced: blood. This sequence originates from a man aged 18 to 30 with Graves' ophthalmopathy. The rearrangement links TRBV12-3 or TRBV12-4 to TRBJ2-5, with D tentatively TRBD2 (5 bases). In DNA, the CDR3 is TGTGCCAGCAGTTCGGTACCGGGGAAAGAGACCCAGTACTTC. It encodes CASSSVPGKETQYF.